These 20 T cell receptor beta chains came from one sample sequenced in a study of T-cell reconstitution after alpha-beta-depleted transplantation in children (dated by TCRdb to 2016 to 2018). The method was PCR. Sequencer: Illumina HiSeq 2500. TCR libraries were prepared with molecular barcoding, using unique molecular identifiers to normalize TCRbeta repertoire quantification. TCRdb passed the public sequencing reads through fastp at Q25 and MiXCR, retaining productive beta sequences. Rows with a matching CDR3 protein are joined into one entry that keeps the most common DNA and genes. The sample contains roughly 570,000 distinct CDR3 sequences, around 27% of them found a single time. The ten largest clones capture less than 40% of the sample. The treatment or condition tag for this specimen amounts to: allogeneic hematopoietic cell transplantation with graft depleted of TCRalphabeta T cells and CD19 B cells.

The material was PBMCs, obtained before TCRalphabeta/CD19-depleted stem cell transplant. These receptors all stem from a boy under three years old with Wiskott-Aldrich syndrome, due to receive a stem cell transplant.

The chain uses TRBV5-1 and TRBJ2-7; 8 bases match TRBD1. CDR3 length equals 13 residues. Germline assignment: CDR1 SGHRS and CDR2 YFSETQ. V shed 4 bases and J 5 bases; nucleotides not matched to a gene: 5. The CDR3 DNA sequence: TGCGCCAGCAGCGGGGACAGGTGGGACGAGCAGTACTTC. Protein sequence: CASSGDRWDEQYF.

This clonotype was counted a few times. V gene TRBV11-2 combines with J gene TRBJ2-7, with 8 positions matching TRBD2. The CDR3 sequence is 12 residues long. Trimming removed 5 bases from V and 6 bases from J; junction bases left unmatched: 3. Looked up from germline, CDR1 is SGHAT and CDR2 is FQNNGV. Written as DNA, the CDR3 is TGTGCCAGCAGCATCGCGGGAGGCGAGCAGTACTTC. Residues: CASSIAGGEQYF.

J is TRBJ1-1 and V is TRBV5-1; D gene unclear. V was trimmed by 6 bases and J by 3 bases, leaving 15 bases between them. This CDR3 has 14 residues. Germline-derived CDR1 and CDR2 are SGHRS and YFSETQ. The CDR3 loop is CASTEQPHHTEAFF. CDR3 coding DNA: TGCGCCAGCACCGAACAACCCCACCACACTGAAGCTTTCTTT.

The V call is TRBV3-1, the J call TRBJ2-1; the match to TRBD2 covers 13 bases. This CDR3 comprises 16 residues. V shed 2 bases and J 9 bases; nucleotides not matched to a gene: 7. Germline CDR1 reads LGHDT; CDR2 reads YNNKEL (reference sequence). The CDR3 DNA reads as TGTGCCAGCAGCCAACTACTAGCGGGAGGGAGTGGTGAGCAGTTCTTC. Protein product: CASSQLLAGGSGEQFF.

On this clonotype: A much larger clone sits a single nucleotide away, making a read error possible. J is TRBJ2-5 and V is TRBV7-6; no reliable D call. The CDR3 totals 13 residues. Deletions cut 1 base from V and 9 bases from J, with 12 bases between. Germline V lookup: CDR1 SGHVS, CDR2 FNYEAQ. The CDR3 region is CASSLDLGEAQYF. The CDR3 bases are TGTGCCAGCAGCTTAGACTTGGGCGAGGCCCAGTACTTC.

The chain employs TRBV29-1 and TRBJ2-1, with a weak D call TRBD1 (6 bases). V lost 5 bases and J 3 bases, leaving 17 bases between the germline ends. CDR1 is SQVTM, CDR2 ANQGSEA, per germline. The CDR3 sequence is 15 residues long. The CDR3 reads CSVTHQDRSYNEQFF. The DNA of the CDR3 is TGCAGCGTTACTCACCAAGACAGGAGCTACAATGAGCAGTTCTTC.

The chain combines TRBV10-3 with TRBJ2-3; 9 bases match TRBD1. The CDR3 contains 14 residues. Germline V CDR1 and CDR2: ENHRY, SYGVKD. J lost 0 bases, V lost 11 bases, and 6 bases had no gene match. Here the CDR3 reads CAGGTGLSTDTQYF. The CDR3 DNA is TGTGCCGGTGGGACAGGGTTAAGCACAGATACGCAGTATTTT.

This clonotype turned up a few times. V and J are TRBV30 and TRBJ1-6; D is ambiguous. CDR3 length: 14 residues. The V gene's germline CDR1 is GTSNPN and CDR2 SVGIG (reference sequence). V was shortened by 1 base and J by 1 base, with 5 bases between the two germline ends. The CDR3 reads CAWSEGSYNSPLHF. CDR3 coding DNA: TGTGCCTGGAGTGAAGGTTCCTATAATTCACCCCTCCACTTT.

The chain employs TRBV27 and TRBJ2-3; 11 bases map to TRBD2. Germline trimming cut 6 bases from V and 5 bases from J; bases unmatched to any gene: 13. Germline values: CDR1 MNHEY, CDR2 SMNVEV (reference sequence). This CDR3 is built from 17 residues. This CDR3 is CASRTLAGGPFIDTQYF. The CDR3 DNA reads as TGTGCCAGCAGAACCTTAGCGGGAGGGCCTTTTATAGATACGCAGTATTTT.

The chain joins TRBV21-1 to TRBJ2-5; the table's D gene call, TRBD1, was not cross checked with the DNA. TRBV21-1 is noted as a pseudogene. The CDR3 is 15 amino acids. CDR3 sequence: CASSKGGPWGETQYF. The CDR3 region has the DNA TGTGCCAGCAGCAAGGGTGGCCCCTGGGGAGAGACCCAGTACTTC.

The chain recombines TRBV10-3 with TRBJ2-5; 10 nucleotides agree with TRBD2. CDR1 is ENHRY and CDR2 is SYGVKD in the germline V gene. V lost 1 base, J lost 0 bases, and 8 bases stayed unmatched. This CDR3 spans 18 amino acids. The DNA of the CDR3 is TGTGCCATCAGTGAGTGGAAGCGGGAGGGGGACTACCAAGAGACCCAGTACTTC. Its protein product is CAISEWKREGDYQETQYF.

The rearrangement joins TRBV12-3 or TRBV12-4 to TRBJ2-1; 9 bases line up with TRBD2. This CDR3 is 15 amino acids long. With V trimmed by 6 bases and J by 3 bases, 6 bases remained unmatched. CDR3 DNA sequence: TGTGCCAGCAGCTTAAGACTAGCGGTCTACAATGAGCAGTTCTTC. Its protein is CASSLRLAVYNEQFF.

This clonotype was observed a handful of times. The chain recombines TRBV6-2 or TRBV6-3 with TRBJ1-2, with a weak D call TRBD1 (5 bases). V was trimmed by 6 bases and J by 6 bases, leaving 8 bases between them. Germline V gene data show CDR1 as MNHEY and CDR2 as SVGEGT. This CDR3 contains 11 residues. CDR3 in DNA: TGTGCCAGCAGACAGGCCCATGGCTACACCTTC. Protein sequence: CASRQAHGYTF.

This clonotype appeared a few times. CDR3 loop: CSVVFRKTYEQYF. The CDR3 DNA is TGCAGCGTTGTGTTCAGGAAAACCTACGAGCAGTACTTC. The chain employs TRBV29-1 and TRBJ2-7, with D hard to call. The CDR3 covers 13 residues. CDR1 SQVTM and CDR2 ANQGSEA come from the germline V gene. Trimming took off 4 bases at V and 2 bases at J, with 12 bases between the two ends.

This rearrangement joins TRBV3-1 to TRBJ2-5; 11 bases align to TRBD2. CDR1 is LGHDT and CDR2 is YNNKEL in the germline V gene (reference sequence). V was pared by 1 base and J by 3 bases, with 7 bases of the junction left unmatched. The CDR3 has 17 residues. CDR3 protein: CASSQGPLAGEEETQYF. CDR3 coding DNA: TGTGCCAGCAGCCAAGGCCCACTAGCGGGAGAGGAAGAGACCCAGTACTTC.

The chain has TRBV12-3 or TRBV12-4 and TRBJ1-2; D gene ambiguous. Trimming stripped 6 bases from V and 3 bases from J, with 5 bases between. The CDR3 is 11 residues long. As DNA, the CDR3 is TGTGCCAGCAGCTCGCACTATGGCTACACCTTC. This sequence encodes CASSSHYGYTF.

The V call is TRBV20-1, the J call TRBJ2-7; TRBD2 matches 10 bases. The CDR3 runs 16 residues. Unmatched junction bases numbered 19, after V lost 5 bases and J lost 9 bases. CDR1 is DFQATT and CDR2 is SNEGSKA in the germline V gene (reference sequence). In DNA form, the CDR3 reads TGCAGTGCTCGAAGCCCCTCTACTAGCGGGAATTATGTGCAGTACTTC. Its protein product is CSARSPSTSGNYVQYF.

This CDR3 is CASGPPPQETQYF. As DNA, the CDR3 is TGCGCCAGCGGCCCACCCCCACAAGAGACCCAGTACTTC. This sequence joins TRBV5-1 and TRBJ2-5; D is uncertain. This CDR3 has 13 amino acids. Germline CDR1 SGHRS, CDR2 YFSETQ. With 7 bases removed from V and 2 bases from J, the gap between germline ends came to 12 bases.

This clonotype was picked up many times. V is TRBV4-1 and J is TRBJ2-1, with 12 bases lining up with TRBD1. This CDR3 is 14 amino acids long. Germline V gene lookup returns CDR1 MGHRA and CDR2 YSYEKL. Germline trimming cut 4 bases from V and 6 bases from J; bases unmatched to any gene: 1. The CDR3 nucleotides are TGCGCCAGCAGCCGGGACAGGGGGCTCAATGAGCAGTTCTTC. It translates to CASSRDRGLNEQFF.

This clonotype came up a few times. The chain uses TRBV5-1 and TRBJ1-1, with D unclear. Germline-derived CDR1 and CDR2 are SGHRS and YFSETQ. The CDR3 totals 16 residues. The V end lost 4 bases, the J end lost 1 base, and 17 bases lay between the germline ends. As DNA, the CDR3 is TGCGCCAGCAGCCCGCGATCTGGCACACCGAACACTGAAGCTTTCTTT. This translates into CASSPRSGTPNTEAFF.